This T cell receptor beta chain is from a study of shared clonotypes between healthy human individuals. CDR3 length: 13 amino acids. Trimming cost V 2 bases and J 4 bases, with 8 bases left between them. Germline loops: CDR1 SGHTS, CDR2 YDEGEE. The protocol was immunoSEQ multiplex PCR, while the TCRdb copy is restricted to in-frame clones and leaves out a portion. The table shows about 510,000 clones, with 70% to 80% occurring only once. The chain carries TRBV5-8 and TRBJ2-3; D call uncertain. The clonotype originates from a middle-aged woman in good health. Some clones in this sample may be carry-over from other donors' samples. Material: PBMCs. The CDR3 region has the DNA TGTGCCAGCAGCTTTGACTCCGCAGATACGCAGTATTTT. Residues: CASSFDSADTQYF.